This TCR beta chain derives from a study of metastatic and nonmetastatic thyroid tumors. Across the whole study: Patients with malignant and benign thyroid disease provided blood and tumor or nodule tissue, whose repertoires were compared.

This clone was recorded a few times. Its antigen is as yet unknown. Study observations and caveats: Reportedly, malignant thyroid tumors had significantly higher TCR beta diversity than benign nodules, in blood and tumor.

No treatment had been given to any patient before thyroid surgery. In the authors' workflow: Clinicopathological groups of papillary thyroid cancer showed CDR3 differences that were used to build a distant-metastasis classifier. TCRdb called clones again from the PCR reads with MiXCR. The V and J calls follow TCRdb's processing rather than the paper's. The sample has about 20,000 clones; under 35% are singletons. The CDR3 has 14 amino acids. Trimming left V 2 bases short and J 3 bases short, with 7 bases between. This chain joins TRBV12-3 or TRBV12-4 and TRBJ2-2; D is perhaps TRBD1 or TRBD2 (6 bases each). This clonotype originated in a female donor with papillary thyroid cancer or a benign thyroid nodule (not recorded which). Some clones in this sample may be carry-over from other donors' samples. The sample consisted of blood. CDR3: CASSLRGDTGELFF. CDR3 in DNA: TGTGCCAGCAGTTTAAGGGGGGACACCGGGGAGCTGTTTTTT.